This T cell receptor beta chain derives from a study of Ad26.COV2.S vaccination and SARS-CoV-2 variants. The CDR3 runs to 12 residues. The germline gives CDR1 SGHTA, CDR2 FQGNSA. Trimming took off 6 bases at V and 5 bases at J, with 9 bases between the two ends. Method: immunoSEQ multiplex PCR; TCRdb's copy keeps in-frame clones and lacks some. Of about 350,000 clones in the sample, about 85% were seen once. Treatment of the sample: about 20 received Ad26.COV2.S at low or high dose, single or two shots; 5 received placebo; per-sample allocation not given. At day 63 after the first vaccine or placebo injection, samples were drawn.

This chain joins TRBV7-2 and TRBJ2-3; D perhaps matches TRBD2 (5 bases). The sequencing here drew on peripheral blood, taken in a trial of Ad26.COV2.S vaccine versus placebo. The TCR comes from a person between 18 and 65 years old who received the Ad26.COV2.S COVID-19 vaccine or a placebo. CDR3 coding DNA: TGTGCCAGCAGTTCGGGAATAGATACGCAGTATTTT. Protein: CASSSGIDTQYF.